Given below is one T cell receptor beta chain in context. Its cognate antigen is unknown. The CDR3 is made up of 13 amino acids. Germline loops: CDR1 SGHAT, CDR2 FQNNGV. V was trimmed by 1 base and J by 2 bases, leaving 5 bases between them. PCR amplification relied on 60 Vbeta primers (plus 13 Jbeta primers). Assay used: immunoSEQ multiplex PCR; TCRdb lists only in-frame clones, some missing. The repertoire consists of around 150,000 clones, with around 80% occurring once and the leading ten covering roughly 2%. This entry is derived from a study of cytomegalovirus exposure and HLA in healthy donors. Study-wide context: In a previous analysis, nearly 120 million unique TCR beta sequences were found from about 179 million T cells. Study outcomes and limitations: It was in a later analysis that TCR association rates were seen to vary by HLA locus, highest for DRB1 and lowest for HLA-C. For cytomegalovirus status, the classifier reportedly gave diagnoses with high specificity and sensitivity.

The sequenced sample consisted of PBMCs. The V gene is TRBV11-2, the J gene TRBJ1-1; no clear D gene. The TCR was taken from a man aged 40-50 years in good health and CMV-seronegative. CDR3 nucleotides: TGTGCCAGCAGCTTAGTCGGTAACACTGAAGCTTTCTTT. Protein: CASSLVGNTEAFF.